Presented here are 30 T cell receptor beta chains from one specimen sequenced in a study of OX40 agonist ivuxolimab in advanced cancers. Using immunoSEQ multiplex PCR, the repertoire was profiled, and TCRdb retains in-frame clones only, with some absent. The table shows more than 80,000 clones, with approximately 90% occurring only once. This specimen was CD4+ or CD8+ T cells sorted from blood, taken in a trial of the OX40 agonist ivuxolimab. The origin of the receptors is an adult with an advanced solid tumor such as melanoma, head and neck, liver or kidney cancer.

The rearrangement joins TRBV11-3 to TRBJ2-3; D is ambiguous. CDR1 and CDR2 (germline): SGHNT, YENEEA. Deletions cut 7 bases from V and 2 bases from J, with 4 bases between. The CDR3 has 11 amino acids. The CDR3 DNA reads TGTGCCAGCATCCTCACAGATACGCAGTATTTT. Protein product: CASILTDTQYF.

The chain carries TRBV19 and TRBJ2-1; D might be TRBD2 (5 bases). The V gene lost 0 bases and the J gene lost 9 bases, with 12 bases spanning the gap. Looked up from germline, CDR1 is LNHDA and CDR2 is SQIVND (reference sequence). CDR3 length: 14 amino acids. The CDR3 DNA reads as TGTGCCAGTAGTATAGAGGCTTCCAGCGGTGAGCAGTTCTTC. Protein: CASSIEASSGEQFF.

In this sample, this clone turned up once. V and J are TRBV29-1 and TRBJ1-2; tentative D call: TRBD1 (5 bases). Trimming removed 0 bases from V and 9 bases from J, with 14 bases in between. The CDR3 totals 13 residues. Looked up from germline, CDR1 is SQVTM and CDR2 is ANQGSEA. Written as DNA, the CDR3 is TGCAGCGTTGAAGAACGGGACCGCTCGTGCTACACCTTC. Translating it yields CSVEERDRSCYTF.

The rearrangement uses TRBV5-1 and TRBJ2-5; 7 nucleotides match TRBD2. The germline V gene encodes CDR1 SGHRS and CDR2 YFSETQ. The CDR3 totals 14 residues. Trimming removed 1 base from V and 2 bases from J; junction bases left unmatched: 2. CDR3 region: CASSLRTRQETQYF. CDR3 in DNA: TGCGCCAGCAGCTTGCGGACTAGACAAGAGACCCAGTACTTC.

The J gene is TRBJ1-4, the V gene TRBV2; D is unresolved. Germline V CDR1 and CDR2: SNHLY, FYNNEI. With 3 bases removed from V and 5 bases from J, the gap between germline ends came to 10 bases. The CDR3 loop spans 14 amino acids. In DNA, the CDR3 is TGTGCCAGCAGTGACGTGGCCGTGAATGAAAAACTGTTTTTT. Translation gives CASSDVAVNEKLFF.

About this clone: Within the sample, other DNA sequences also encode this same CDR3. The chain has TRBV5-1 and TRBJ2-3, with a tentative D call TRBD1 (6 bases). From germline, CDR1 is SGHRS and CDR2 YFSETQ. This CDR3 is built from 16 residues. Trimming left V 0 bases short and J 0 bases short, with 11 bases between. The CDR3 reads CASSLGGLSSTDTQYF. The CDR3 DNA is TGCGCCAGCAGCTTGGGGGGGCTGAGCAGCACAGATACGCAGTATTTT.

The genes are TRBV18 and TRBJ1-2, with D maybe TRBD1 (6 bases). The length of the CDR3 is 13 residues. V gave up 5 bases and J gave up 6 bases, with 13 bases separating them. Looked up from germline, CDR1 is KGHSH and CDR2 is LQKENI. The CDR3, as DNA: TGTGCCAGCTCAGCGGACAGTGAACATGGCTACACCTTC. Residues: CASSADSEHGYTF.

V gene TRBV21-1 combines with J gene TRBJ1-4; TRBD1 reflects the table's D call only, with no check against the DNA. TRBV21-1 is a pseudogene locus. The CDR3 loop spans 17 amino acids. DNA for the CDR3: TGTGCCAGCAGCTCCGGGACAGGGGAGAGTTCTAATGAAAAACTGTTTTTT. It is translated as CASSSGTGESSNEKLFF.

The genes are TRBV2 and TRBJ2-1, with 7 bases fitting TRBD2. This CDR3 has 13 amino acids. J lost 7 bases, V lost 6 bases, and 6 bases had no gene match. Germline lookup yields CDR1 SNHLY and CDR2 FYNNEI. CDR3 nucleotides: TGTGCCAGCAGGGCTCCCGGGGGGAATGAGCAGTTCTTC. Translation: CASRAPGGNEQFF.

The genes are TRBV29-1 and TRBJ2-5, with D perhaps matching TRBD1 or TRBD2 (6 bases each). V lost 4 bases to trimming and J lost 1 base, with 13 bases between them. The germline CDR1 and CDR2 sequences are SQVTM and ANQGSEA. The CDR3 loop spans 14 amino acids. CDR3 in amino acids: CSVGSGAIQETQYF. In DNA, the CDR3 is TGCAGCGTTGGGTCGGGGGCGATCCAAGAGACCCAGTACTTC.

The chain carries TRBV10-3 and TRBJ2-3; 7 bases map to TRBD2. Germline values: CDR1 ENHRY, CDR2 SYGVKD. The CDR3 contains 17 residues. V shed 0 bases, J shed 0 bases, and the junction held 6 bases outside the gene matches. This CDR3 reads CAISESSSGISTDTQYF. The CDR3 DNA reads as TGTGCCATCAGTGAGTCTTCGAGCGGGATAAGCACAGATACGCAGTATTTT.

The chain has TRBV7-9 and TRBJ2-2; 13 positions match TRBD2. The trim removed 1 base at V and 6 bases at J, leaving 11 bases unmatched. The CDR3 covers 19 residues. CDR1 and CDR2 (germline): SEHNR, FQNEAQ (reference sequence). For the CDR3, the DNA is TGTGCCAGCAGCTTAGATGGGACTAGCGGGATAAGGGGCGCCGGGGAGCTGTTTTTT. As protein: CASSLDGTSGIRGAGELFF.

V usage is TRBV28 and J usage is TRBJ2-7; 7 bases match TRBD1. The CDR3 spans 12 residues. Germline V CDR1 and CDR2: MDHEN, SYDVKM. The V and J ends lost 7 bases and 5 bases, in that order; junction bases with no gene match: 5. CDR3 DNA: TGTGCCAGCACCCAGGGGGTAAACGAGCAGTACTTC. Amino acid sequence: CASTQGVNEQYF.

The chain links TRBV11-2 to TRBJ1-4, with D tentatively TRBD1 (5 bases). The CDR3 is 12 amino acids. The V end was cut by 2 bases, the J end by 8 bases, with 6 bases between. In germline, CDR1 is SGHAT, CDR2 FQNNGV. Here the CDR3 DNA reads TGTGCCAGCAGCTTATGGGGGGAAAAACTGTTTTTT. Protein product: CASSLWGEKLFF.

This clone was seen a few times. Different DNA sequences within this sample yield the same CDR3. The rearrangement joins TRBV2 to TRBJ2-3, with unresolved D. The CDR3 is made up of 13 amino acids. Germline CDR1 is SNHLY and CDR2 is FYNNEI. The ends were cut back, 9 bases at V and 4 bases at J, with 14 bases in the middle. The CDR3 region has the DNA TGTGCCAGACAACCAGGAAGTGCAGATACGCAGTATTTT. It yields the protein CARQPGSADTQYF.

This chain joins TRBV5-1 and TRBJ1-2, with D possibly matching TRBD1 (6 bases). V was pared by 3 bases and J by 4 bases, with 10 bases between. The CDR3 loop spans 13 amino acids. Germline V gene sequence: CDR1 SGHRS, CDR2 YFSETQ. The CDR3 DNA follows: TGCGCCAGCAGCTCGGGAGGGGGCTATGGCTACACCTTC. Its translation: CASSSGGGYGYTF.

The chain uses TRBV29-1 and TRBJ1-2; the D gene is possibly TRBD1 (5 bases). Per germline, CDR1 SQVTM and CDR2 ANQGSEA. CDR3 size: 13 residues. V lost 6 bases and J lost 4, with 15 bases in between. CDR3 sequence reads: CSVQGGVSYGYTF. As DNA, the CDR3 is TGCAGCGTCCAGGGCGGGGTTTCCTATGGCTACACCTTC. The full variable domain, with the rest looked up from reference TRBV29-1 and TRBJ1-2, is SAVISQKPSRDICQRGTSLTIQCQVDSQVTMMFWYRQQPGQSLTLIATANQGSEATYESGFVIDKFPISRPNLTFSTLTVSNMSPEDSSIYLCSVQGGVSYGYTFGSGTRLTVV.

This clone came up once. The chain is built from TRBV21-1 and TRBJ2-3; TRBD2, the table's D call, was not compared with the DNA. TRBV21-1 is a pseudogene segment. The CDR3 consists of 15 residues. CDR3 nucleotide sequence: TGTGCCAGCCTCCCTCTAGCGGGAGGGCGGGATACGCAGTATTTT. Protein: CASLPLAGGRDTQYF.

The chain carries TRBV5-8 and TRBJ2-3, with a possible D match to TRBD2 (6 bases). The V and J ends lost 0 bases and 2 bases respectively, with 13 bases between them. The CDR3 spans 16 residues. CDR1 and CDR2 (germline): SGHTS, YDEGEE. The CDR3 protein is CASSLDGGILTDTQYF. In DNA, the CDR3 is TGTGCCAGCAGCTTGGACGGAGGGATCCTCACAGATACGCAGTATTTT.

V gene TRBV5-1 combines with J gene TRBJ2-5, with 11 bases matching TRBD1. Trimming took 4 bases from V and 1 from J; bases not matched to a gene: 9. The germline V gene has CDR1 SGHRS and CDR2 YFSETQ. The CDR3 loop spans 17 amino acids. CDR3 in amino acids: CASSVIPGTGGQETQYF. The CDR3 nucleotides are TGCGCCAGCAGCGTGATCCCCGGGACAGGGGGCCAAGAGACCCAGTACTTC.

This chain uses TRBV28 with TRBJ1-5; TRBD1 matches at 8 bases. Germline V gene sequence: CDR1 MDHEN, CDR2 SYDVKM. The V and J ends lost 5 bases and 7 bases, in that order; junction bases with no gene match: 7. The CDR3 has 14 residues. This CDR3 reads CASSPGTGGQPQHF. The CDR3 DNA reads as TGTGCCAGCAGTCCGGGGACAGGTGGGCAGCCCCAGCATTTT.

The chain uses TRBV27 and TRBJ2-7; 10 bases fit TRBD2. The CDR3 is 19 amino acids. With V trimmed by 5 bases and J by 5 bases, 21 bases remained unmatched. In germline, CDR1 is MNHEY, CDR2 SMNVEV (reference sequence). The CDR3 coding sequence is TGTGCCAGCAGTCCCGGGGGGCTCCTAGCGGGAGTTTCCCCCAACGAGCAGTACTTC. Encoded protein: CASSPGGLLAGVSPNEQYF.

V is TRBV18 and J is TRBJ2-3; 10 bases map to TRBD2. Germline CDR1 is KGHSH and CDR2 is LQKENI. The V and J ends lost 2 bases and 8 bases, in that order; junction bases with no gene match: 22. This CDR3 is built from 20 residues. CDR3 protein: CASSPGTPGLAAWRAFTQYF. DNA for the CDR3: TGTGCCAGCTCACCAGGGACACCCGGACTAGCGGCCTGGAGGGCATTTACGCAGTATTTT.

In its sample, this clone was seen once. The rearrangement joins TRBV9 to TRBJ1-3; 8 positions match TRBD1. The V gene's germline CDR1 is SGDLS and CDR2 YYNGEE. The V gene end was trimmed by 4 bases and the J gene end by 4 bases; junction bases not matched to a gene: 4. CDR3 size: 14 residues. The CDR3 sequence is CASSLQGGGNTIYF. CDR3 nucleotides: TGTGCCAGCAGCTTACAGGGGGGAGGAAACACCATATATTTT.

J is TRBJ1-1 and V is TRBV19; 7 bases match TRBD1. The CDR3 contains 16 residues. The germline gives CDR1 LNHDA, CDR2 SQIVND (reference sequence). Germline trimming cut 1 base from V and 1 base from J; bases unmatched to any gene: 6. CDR3 nucleotide sequence: TGTGCCAGTAGTATAGGGGTCCGGGACAGGAACACTGAAGCTTTCTTT. This gives the protein CASSIGVRDRNTEAFF.

In its sample, this clone was seen once. The rearrangement joins TRBV11-3 to TRBJ2-3; D may be TRBD1 or TRBD2 (7 bases each). Germline assignment: CDR1 SGHNT and CDR2 YENEEA. The V end was cut by 4 bases, the J end by 6 bases, with 14 bases between. This CDR3 contains 14 residues. CDR3 sequence: CASSSGGDADTQYF. The CDR3 DNA reads TGTGCCAGCAGCTCAGGGGGGGACGCGGATACGCAGTATTTT.

V gene TRBV25-1 combines with J gene TRBJ2-7; D not resolved. V shed 4 bases and J shed 4 bases, with 14 bases lying between them. The CDR3 extends over 14 amino acids. Germline V gene sequence: CDR1 MGHDK, CDR2 SYGVNS. This CDR3 is CASSGLHSSYEQYF. CDR3 bases: TGTGCCAGCAGTGGCCTGCACAGTTCATACGAGCAGTACTTC.

This clone was observed a single time. The chain links TRBV2 to TRBJ1-3; the D is unclear. Trimming cost V 0 bases and J 0 bases, with 9 bases left between them. Germline loops: CDR1 SNHLY, CDR2 FYNNEI. The CDR3 length is 16 residues. CDR3 coding DNA: TGTGCCAGCAGTGAAGCGCGAGCCAGCTCTGGAAACACCATATATTTT. Protein: CASSEARASSGNTIYF.

V and J are TRBV11-1 and TRBJ1-1; 8 bases match TRBD1. In germline, CDR1 is SGHAT, CDR2 FQDESV (reference sequence). Losses at the gene ends were 5 bases for V and 5 bases for J; bases not matched to a gene: 10. This CDR3 is 15 amino acids long. The CDR3 DNA reads as TGTGCCAGCAGCCCCCATGGACAGGGATGGACTGAAGCTTTCTTT. Its translation: CASSPHGQGWTEAFF. The full variable domain, in which reference TRBV11-1 and TRBJ1-1 provide the parts outside the CDR3, is EAEVAQSPRYKITEKSQAVAFWCDPISGHATLYWYRQILGQGPELLVQFQDESVVDDSQLPKDRFSAERLKGVDSTLKIQPAELGDSAMYLCASSPHGQGWTEAFFGQGTRLTVV.

This clone was detected once. The chain joins TRBV15 to TRBJ2-1; unclear D gene. The CDR3 has 11 residues. Trimming took off 8 bases at V and 1 base at J, with 3 bases between the two ends. Germline loops: CDR1 LNHNV, CDR2 YYDKDF (reference sequence). The CDR3 sequence is CATGSYNEQFF. Here the CDR3 DNA reads TGTGCCACCGGGTCCTACAATGAGCAGTTCTTC.